Listed below are T cell receptor beta chains from one sample, sequenced in a study of blood T cell repertoires in COVID-19. Repertoires were generated with immunoSEQ multiplex PCR, while TCRdb's copy carries only in-frame clones and drops some. The table lists under 300,000 clones, 75% to 90% of them singletons. The source material was peripheral blood. These receptors came from a woman aged 65 to 85 with COVID-19, enrolled during active disease. Each CDR3 is given with its conserved first and last residue. The D gene is left open where the match is weak. Where a row states a size, it is once, few, many or the class of an expanded clone; other rows omit it.

many TRBD2 TRBJ2-7 TRBV25-1 13 CASGSGARGEQYF TGTGCCAGCGGGAGCGGGGCTCGAGGTGAGCAGTACTTC
. . TRBJ1-1 TRBV5-5 15 CASSSDSLVNTEAFF TGTGCCAGCAGCTCGGACAGCCTCGTGAACACTGAAGCTTTCTTT
few TRBD1 TRBJ1-6 TRBV2 12 CARGQAGSPLHF TGTGCCAGGGGACAGGCCGGTTCACCCCTCCACTTT
. . TRBJ1-1 TRBV28 12 CASSLTRSSAFF TGTGCCAGCAGTTTAACCAGGTCGTCGGCTTTCTTT
. TRBD1 TRBJ1-2 TRBV7-9 17 CASSFPGQANTNYGYTF TGTGCCAGCAGCTTTCCGGGACAGGCTAACACTAACTATGGCTACACCTTC
many TRBD1 TRBJ1-1 TRBV5-1 14 CASSEQGGNTEAFF TGCGCCAGCAGCGAACAGGGGGGAAACACTGAAGCTTTCTTT
. . TRBJ1-4 TRBV19 15 CASKEDPSTNEKLFF TGTGCCAGTAAGGAGGACCCATCAACTAATGAAAAACTGTTTTTT
. . TRBJ1-2 TRBV7-9 14 CASSSSTRYFGYTF TGTGCCAGCAGCTCTTCGACAAGGTATTTTGGCTACACCTTC
. . TRBJ2-1 TRBV15 12 CATSSRVGEQFF TGTGCCACCAGCAGCAGGGTCGGTGAGCAGTTCTTC
. TRBD1 TRBJ2-7 TRBV27 14 CASSLHGQGSEQYF TGTGCCAGCAGTTTACATGGACAGGGGTCCGAGCAGTACTTC
. . TRBJ1-1 TRBV30 13 CAWRITRNTEAFF TGTGCCTGGAGAATCACTAGGAACACTGAAGCTTTCTTT
. . TRBJ1-1 TRBV19 13 CASMGAGATEAFF TGTGCCAGTATGGGAGCAGGCGCCACTGAAGCTTTCTTT
once . TRBJ1-1 TRBV7-2 15 CASSLVGGLSTEAFF TGTGCCAGCAGCTTAGTCGGCGGGCTAAGCACTGAAGCTTTCTTT
. TRBD2 TRBJ2-5 TRBV10-2 19 CASSVWTSGGASGRETQYF TGCGCCAGCAGTGTTTGGACTAGCGGGGGGGCTTCAGGTAGAGAGACCCAGTACTTC
. TRBD2 TRBJ2-5 TRBV19 15 CASSPGLAGKETQYF TGTGCCAGTAGCCCGGGACTAGCGGGGAAAGAGACCCAGTACTTC
. TRBD1 TRBJ1-2 TRBV4-3 13 CASSPGQARGYTF TGCGCCAGCAGCCCGGGACAGGCGAGGGGCTACACCTTC
. . TRBJ1-1 TRBV18 14 CASSPEGVNTEAFF TGTGCCAGCTCACCAGAGGGTGTGAACACTGAAGCTTTCTTT
. . TRBJ2-7 TRBV11-2 13 CASSLGSQYEQYF TGTGCCAGCAGCTTAGGATCTCAGTACGAGCAGTACTTC
. TRBD2 TRBJ2-7 TRBV5-8 14 CASSWGGRPYEQYF TGTGCCAGCAGCTGGGGGGGAAGACCCTACGAGCAGTACTTC
. TRBD1 TRBJ1-6 TRBV7-9 16 CASSDTGTGGRTPLHF TGTGCCAGCAGCGACACCGGGACAGGGGGCAGGACACCCCTCCACTTT
. . TRBJ1-6 TRBV27 12 CASNHGNSPLHF TGTGCCAGCAACCACGGGAATTCACCCCTCCACTTT
. . TRBJ1-5 TRBV6-1 13 CASSERGNQPQHF TGTGCCAGCAGTGAAAGAGGGAATCAGCCCCAGCATTTT
. . TRBJ2-3 TRBV27 13 CASTQTSTDTQYF TGTGCCAGCACCCAAACTAGCACAGATACGCAGTATTTT
few TRBD1 TRBJ1-1 TRBV2 17 CASSERGTGGASTEAFF TGTGCCAGCAGTGAAAGAGGGACAGGGGGCGCGAGCACTGAAGCTTTCTTT
. . TRBJ1-4 TRBV4-3 16 CASSQDLGLLGEKLFF TGCGCCAGCAGCCAAGATCTAGGATTACTTGGGGAAAAACTGTTTTTT
. . TRBJ2-7 TRBV5-4 16 CASSPGGTGQGYEQYF TGTGCCAGCAGCCCGGGGGGGACAGGGCAAGGCTACGAGCAGTACTTC